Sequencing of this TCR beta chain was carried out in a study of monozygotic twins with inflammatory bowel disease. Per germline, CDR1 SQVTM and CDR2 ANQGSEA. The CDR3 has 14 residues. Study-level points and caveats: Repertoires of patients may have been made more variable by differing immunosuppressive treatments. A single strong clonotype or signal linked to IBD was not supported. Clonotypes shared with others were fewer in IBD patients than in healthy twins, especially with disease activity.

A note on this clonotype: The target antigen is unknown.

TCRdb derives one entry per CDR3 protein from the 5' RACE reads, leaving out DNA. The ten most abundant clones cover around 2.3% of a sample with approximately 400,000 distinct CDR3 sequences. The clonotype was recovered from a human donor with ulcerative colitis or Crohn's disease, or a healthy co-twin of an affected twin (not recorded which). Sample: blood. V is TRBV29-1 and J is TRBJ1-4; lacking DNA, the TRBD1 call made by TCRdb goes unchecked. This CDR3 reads CSVYGAGGAKKLFF.